This record concerns one TCR beta chain sequence. There are 15 residues in the CDR3. The V segment lost 3 bases and the J segment 1 base; nucleotides outside the gene matches: 3. Germline V CDR1 and CDR2: SGHTA, FQGNSA. This entry comes from a study of blood T cell repertoires in COVID-19. For the study at large: Spain, Italy and the United States supplied samples that represented acute and convalescent COVID-19. The analysed material was cDNA or gDNA that came from T cells, B-cell-depleted T cells, or PBMCs.

Authors' analysis steps: By means of reference gene primer amplification, nucleated cell counts were estimated. Here immunoSEQ multiplex PCR was the method, and the copy in TCRdb shows in-frame clones only, minus some. The V and J calls and the clone size are those of that table, but D and trimming were determined from the DNA. The sample records under 85,000 clones, more than 70% being singletons. Sequencing was performed on peripheral blood. V and J are TRBV7-2 and TRBJ2-1; 7 bases are a match to TRBD2. The TCR was taken from a man aged 60 to 75 with active or convalescent COVID-19. The CDR3 is CASSFTSASYNEQFF. The CDR3 DNA sequence: TGTGCCAGCAGCTTCACTAGCGCATCCTACAATGAGCAGTTCTTC.